This T cell receptor beta chain was sequenced in a study of blood T cell repertoires in COVID-19. Clones were read by immunoSEQ multiplex PCR, and TCRdb kept only the in-frame ones, dropping some. This sample has about 46,000 clones, with 80% to 90% found just once. Germline CDR1 and CDR2: SGHDT and YYEEEE. The CDR3 has 15 amino acids. Trimming cost V 3 bases and J 3 bases; bases outside gene matches: 6. This sequence originates from a human donor in a cohort sampled during active COVID-19. The donor label of this sample is uncertain. The chain couples TRBV5-6 to TRBJ1-1, with 9 bases aligning to TRBD1. Specimen: peripheral blood. CDR3 region: CASSSYDRGDTEAFF. The CDR3 coding sequence is TGTGCCAGCAGCTCCTATGACAGGGGGGACACTGAAGCTTTCTTT.